The rows below give T cell receptor beta chains drawn from one sample of a study of T cells in Graves' hyperthyroidism and ophthalmopathy. TCRdb reprocessed the multiplex PCR reads via MiXCR and lists one record per CDR3 protein. Of 500,000 to 600,000 distinct CDR3 sequences in the sample, around 15% were seen once. Material: blood. The origin of the receptors is a woman between 18 and 29 years old with Graves' hyperthyroidism. Both conserved end residues are part of each CDR3. Fields, in order: D gene, clone size, J gene, V gene, CDR3 protein, CDR3 DNA. The D gene is left open where the match is weak. Rows give clone size only sometimes, using once, few, many, or a class for an expanded clone.

. | many | TRBJ2-2 | TRBV27 | CASSLSLNTGELFF | TGTGCCAGCAGTTTAAGTCTGAACACCGGGGAGCTGTTTTTT
TRBD1 | many | TRBJ1-1 | TRBV12-3/TRBV12-4 | CASSLSGQAPQNTEAFF | TGTGCCAGCAGTTTAAGTGGACAGGCCCCCCAGAACACTGAAGCTTTCTTT
. | many | TRBJ1-1 | TRBV20-1 | CSAREDAGGTEAFF | TGCAGTGCTAGAGAGGACGCTGGAGGGACTGAAGCTTTCTTT
. | many | TRBJ2-7 | TRBV20-1 | CSAERAGLLKQYF | TGCAGTGCAGAGCGGGCAGGCCTCCTGAAGCAGTACTTC
. | . | TRBJ2-3 | TRBV5-1 | CASSLKGGGLADTQYF | TGCGCCAGCAGCTTAAAGGGGGGGGGGCTCGCAGATACGCAGTATTTT
. | few | TRBJ1-3 | TRBV19 | CASSIKAASGNTIYF | TGTGCCAGTAGTATCAAAGCGGCGTCTGGAAACACCATATATTTT
. | many | TRBJ2-5 | TRBV7-2 | CASSLSNQETQYF | TGTGCCAGCAGCTTAAGCAACCAAGAGACCCAGTACTTC
. | . | TRBJ2-1 | TRBV4-1 | CASSSIDRGLSGGPNEQFF | TGCGCCAGCAGCTCAATAGACAGGGGCCTTTCGGGAGGGCCGAATGAGCAGTTCTTC
TRBD2 | many | TRBJ2-1 | TRBV20-1 | CSARDLLAGPLNEQFF | TGCAGTGCTAGGGATCTACTAGCGGGACCCCTCAATGAGCAGTTCTTC
. | few | TRBJ2-3 | TRBV20-1 | CSARDLLEDTDTQYF | TGCAGTGCTAGAGATCTGCTAGAGGACACAGATACGCAGTATTTT
. | . | TRBJ1-5 | TRBV20-1 | CSASTVRDNQPRHF | TGCAGTGCTAGTACGGTCAGAGATAATCAGCCCCGGCATTTT
TRBD2 | . | TRBJ2-2 | TRBV29-1 | CSVYVGGQTGELFF | TGCAGCGTTTACGTGGGAGGGCAGACCGGGGAGCTGTTTTTT
TRBD1 | many | TRBJ1-5 | TRBV19 | CASIGTVSNQPQHF | TGTGCCAGTATCGGGACAGTTAGCAATCAGCCCCAGCATTTT
TRBD2 | many | TRBJ2-7 | TRBV5-1 | CASSGGLAVQYF | TGCGCCAGCAGCGGGGGACTAGCGGTGCAGTACTTC
. | many | TRBJ2-1 | TRBV28 | CASSLAGQISYNEQFF | TGTGCCAGCAGTTTGGCGGGACAGATCTCCTACAATGAGCAGTTCTTC
. | few | TRBJ2-1 | TRBV7-2 | CASSLVFREEEQFF | TGTGCCAGCAGCTTAGTTTTTAGGGAGGAGGAGCAGTTCTTC
. | . | TRBJ2-5 | TRBV7-9 | CASSPPTSVYETQYF | TGTGCCAGCAGCCCCCCGACTAGTGTCTACGAGACCCAGTACTTC
TRBD2 | many | TRBJ2-3 | TRBV12-3/TRBV12-4 | CASSLSSGGISTQYF | TGTGCCAGCAGTTTATCTAGCGGGGGGATTTCTACGCAGTATTTT
TRBD2 | many | TRBJ2-1 | TRBV6-1 | CASSEVLAGVYNEQFF | TGTGCCAGCAGTGAAGTACTAGCGGGAGTATACAATGAGCAGTTCTTC
TRBD1 | . | TRBJ1-1 | TRBV10-3 | CAIRGQGEDTEAFF | TGTGCCATCAGGGGACAGGGGGAGGACACTGAAGCTTTCTTT
TRBD2 | . | TRBJ2-7 | TRBV4-1 | CASSHMGTSGIDEQYF | TGCGCCAGCAGCCACATGGGGACTAGCGGGATCGACGAGCAGTACTTC
TRBD1 | . | TRBJ1-1 | TRBV10-2 | CASSQGFSTEAFF | TGCGCCAGCTCACAGGGGTTCTCCACTGAAGCTTTCTTT
. | many | TRBJ1-2 | TRBV19 | CASSPRTVNYGYTF | TGTGCCAGTAGTCCCCGGACAGTTAACTATGGCTACACCTTC
TRBD2 | many | TRBJ2-3 | TRBV10-1 | CASSDPRGTSVADTQYF | TGCGCCAGCAGTGACCCCCGAGGAACTAGCGTCGCAGATACGCAGTATTTT
TRBD2 | . | TRBJ2-1 | TRBV28 | CASSLPGLAGSANEQFF | TGTGCCAGCAGTCTACCGGGGCTAGCGGGATCAGCCAATGAGCAGTTCTTC
. | many | TRBJ2-5 | TRBV6-1 | CASSTPLVQETQYF | TGTGCCAGCAGCACGCCACTGGTTCAAGAGACCCAGTACTTC
. | many | TRBJ2-5 | TRBV20-1 | CSARRDVQTQYF | TGCAGTGCTAGACGCGACGTGCAGACCCAGTACTTC
. | many | TRBJ2-1 | TRBV2 | CASMEDESSYNEQFF | TGTGCCAGCATGGAGGACGAGAGCTCCTACAATGAGCAGTTCTTC
. | . | TRBJ1-2 | TRBV18 | CASSPKGGDGYTF | TGTGCCAGCTCACCCAAGGGCGGGGATGGCTACACCTTC
TRBD2 | . | TRBJ2-7 | TRBV28 | CASSLKTGLAGEVASYEQYF | TGTGCCAGCAGTTTAAAAACTGGACTAGCGGGAGAAGTTGCGTCCTACGAGCAGTACTTC
. | many | TRBJ1-1 | TRBV5-1 | CASSLAGSVTEAFF | TGCGCCAGCAGCTTGGCCGGGTCGGTTACTGAAGCTTTCTTT
TRBD1 | many | TRBJ1-1 | TRBV7-3 | CASSLTGKAEAFF | TGTGCCAGCAGCCTGACAGGGAAGGCTGAAGCTTTCTTT
. | . | TRBJ2-5 | TRBV6-5 | CASSYSASRSFERYF | TGTGCCAGCAGTTACTCTGCTAGCCGAAGTTTTGAACGGTACTTC
TRBD2 | . | TRBJ2-1 | TRBV19 | CASSIVGGSSYNEQFF | TGTGCCAGTAGTATAGTCGGGGGGAGCTCCTACAATGAGCAGTTCTTC
. | many | TRBJ2-7 | TRBV28 | CASSSSGEQYF | TGTGCCAGCAGTTCCTCGGGCGAGCAGTACTTC
. | many | TRBJ1-5 | TRBV6-2/TRBV6-3 | CASSPLRQLSYQPQHF | TGTGCCAGCAGTCCTCTCCGACAGCTATCGTATCAGCCCCAGCATTTT
TRBD1 | many | TRBJ1-1 | TRBV5-5 | CASNNPGGGNTEAFF | TGTGCCAGCAACAACCCAGGGGGCGGAAACACTGAAGCTTTCTTT
TRBD1 | few | TRBJ2-2 | TRBV11-2 | CASSLEPKPMQGARTGELFF | TGTGCCAGCAGCTTAGAACCCAAACCGATGCAGGGGGCGAGGACCGGGGAGCTGTTTTTT
. | . | TRBJ2-7 | TRBV4-1 | CASSQDLGRAYEQYF | TGCGCCAGCAGCCAAGATCTTGGCAGGGCCTACGAGCAGTACTTC
TRBD1 | . | TRBJ2-5 | TRBV6-1 | CASSPEPGGRETQYF | TGTGCCAGCAGTCCTGAGCCAGGGGGCAGAGAGACCCAGTACTTC
. | many | TRBJ1-6 | TRBV3-1 | CASSGEVSPLHF | TGTGCCAGCAGCGGGGAGGTTTCACCCCTCCACTTT
TRBD1 | many | TRBJ2-7 | TRBV3-1 | CASSPRRDREHSYEQYF | TGTGCCAGCAGCCCCCGAAGGGACAGGGAGCACTCCTACGAGCAGTACTTC
TRBD2 | few | TRBJ2-7 | TRBV5-1 | CAGSLARASGFAYEQYF | TGCGCCGGCAGCTTGGCCCGTGCTAGCGGGTTTGCCTACGAGCAGTACTTC
. | . | TRBJ1-2 | TRBV14 | CASRKLGRGDGYTF | TGTGCCAGCAGGAAGTTGGGACGCGGAGATGGCTACACCTTC
. | few | TRBJ1-1 | TRBV9 | CASSVAGLAEAFF | TGTGCCAGCAGCGTAGCCGGTCTGGCTGAAGCTTTCTTT
. | . | TRBJ2-1 | TRBV6-5 | CASSPRRAGPYNEQFF | TGTGCCAGCAGTCCCCGGCGGGCAGGGCCATACAATGAGCAGTTCTTC
. | few | TRBJ2-5 | TRBV5-6 | CASSLSTETQYF | TGTGCCAGCAGCTTGTCCACGGAGACCCAGTACTTC
. | many | TRBJ2-1 | TRBV18 | CASSPTSLNEQFF | TGTGCCAGCTCACCGACTAGTTTGAATGAGCAGTTCTTC
. | few | TRBJ1-1 | TRBV6-1 | CASSYVLGVEAFF | TGTGCCAGCAGTTACGTACTGGGGGTTGAAGCTTTCTTT
. | . | TRBJ2-1 | TRBV7-2 | CASSRRGGLSNEQFF | TGTGCCAGCAGCCGGAGGGGGGGGTTGAGCAATGAGCAGTTCTTC
. | few | TRBJ2-6 | TRBV4-2 | CASSQDRGPSGANVLTF | TGTGCCAGCAGCCAAGATCGGGGCCCCTCTGGGGCCAACGTCCTGACTTTC